The T cell receptor beta chain under discussion was sequenced for a study of sequential checkpoint blockade in melanoma (dated by TCRdb to between 2017 and 2020). For the study in its entirety: In a 1:1 randomization, patients received either first-line nivolumab then ipilimumab (arm A) or ipilimumab then nivolumab (arm B). Maintenance nivolumab came after each of the two trial sequences. Points the paper makes about the study in general: Larger, independent patient cohorts are needed to validate the response-prediction model that combines TCR metrics and mutation burden.

For CDR1 and CDR2, the germline V gene (reference sequence) lists SEHNR and FQNEAQ. The CDR3 runs 17 residues from the cysteine to the phenylalanine. The kept DNA is CDR3 alone, 51 bases in frame from the first base. Here V drops 4 bases and J drops 2 bases, and the junction holds 13 bases not matched to any gene. Remarks on this clone: It has no known antigen specificity. Per-nucleotide qualities are absent, and no much larger clonotype sits a single base away.

TCRbeta CDR3 regions were immunosequenced from genomic DNA with the immunoSEQ Assay. Genomic DNA was amplified by bias-controlled multiplex PCR before high-throughput sequencing. The paper's data handling went like this. To quantify the absolute abundance of each unique TCRbeta CDR3 region, the sequences were collapsed and filtered. Clonality, defined as 1 minus Pielou's evenness, was calculated using only productive rearrangements. A previously published method was used to identify clones whose frequencies were significantly greater in on-treatment samples than in baseline samples. The clones in this table, taken by TCRdb from immuneACCESS, are in-frame only. Not every clone is retained; where verified, under half of the shortfall comes from an unresolved V gene, and the cause of the rest is unknown. V and J calls and clone size are as listed in that table; D and trimming were resolved from the DNA. This sample gives around 40,000 clones in total; 86% of them show up just once. About 12% of the sample lies in the top ten.

The treatment or condition label corresponds to: randomized to nivolumab then ipilimumab (arm A) or the reverse (arm B). Prior DNA-damaging chemotherapy had not been received by any trial patient. A FACS Aria II flow cytometer was used to sort live CD3+CD8+ cells that were negative for CD19 and CD56 from thawed PBMCs. The samples were obtained from melanoma patients enrolled in CheckMate 064, an open-label, randomized phase II trial testing sequential checkpoint blockade. Peripheral blood mononuclear cells were collected by leukapheresis, purified using Ficoll-Paque, and frozen in human serum containing roughly 10% DMSO. Immediately after sorting, the purity of the sorted blood CD3+CD8+ cells was confirmed to be >98%, and DNA was then extracted.

The material sequenced was CD8+ T cells sorted from blood (inferred from file names), taken from a patient given nivolumab and ipilimumab in sequence. The chain is encoded by TRBV7-9 joined to TRBJ2-7; 8 central nucleotides agree with TRBD1. This TCR derives from a human donor with melanoma. Here the CDR3 is given as CASSSQPIQGGAYEQYF. The nucleotides read TGTGCCAGCAGCTCCCAACCTATACAGGGGGGCGCCTACGAGCAGTACTTC.